This entry features one T cell receptor beta chain sequence. Its antigen remains unidentified. This specimen comes from a study of T-cell memory formation after mild COVID-19. On the study more broadly: The TCR clusters were mostly specific to one donor. Study-wide results and limits: Nothing confirmed that second-wave clones peaking on day 37 were specific for SARS-CoV-2. Some SARS-CoV-2-responding clones were already detected in memory before infection.

Employing constant-segment primers, 5'RACE generated TCR alpha and TCR beta cDNA libraries bearing sample barcodes and UMIs. TCRdb used MiXCR to reprocess the 5' RACE reads, holding one entry per CDR3 protein. The profile covers about 300,000 distinct CDR3 sequences, with 15% to 20% appearing a single time and around 20% taken by the ten largest. There are 16 residues in the CDR3. The V segment lost 5 bases and the J segment 2 bases; nucleotides outside the gene matches: 8. Input material: PBMCs or a T cell subset sorted from them (not recorded which). The genes are TRBV12-3 or TRBV12-4 and TRBJ1-1; TRBD1 agrees at 10 bases. The TCR sequence derives from a man younger than 35 who had mild COVID-19 (a few samples of this study predate the infection). Cell type and time point are not known. Here the CDR3 DNA reads TGTGCCAGCAGTCTGCTCTGGGACAGGGGTAACACTGAAGCTTTCTTT. Translating gives CASSLLWDRGNTEAFF.